Listed here are 27 T cell receptor beta chains from one sample, sequenced in a study of T cell changes during pregnancy in multiple sclerosis. The protocol was immunoSEQ multiplex PCR, while the TCRdb copy is restricted to in-frame clones and leaves out a portion. Here the sample spans tens of thousands of clones, about 90% being singletons. The sequencing here drew on peripheral blood, taken after pregnancy. These receptors were obtained from a female donor in good health, enrolled as a control in a pregnancy study.

V and J are TRBV7-2 and TRBJ1-2, with 8 bases fitting TRBD1. Germline CDR1 is SGHTA and CDR2 is FQGNSA. J lost 0 bases, V lost 1 base, and 7 bases had no gene match. CDR3 length: 17 amino acids. CDR3 amino acids: CASSLVSGGGANYGYTF. The CDR3 region has the DNA TGTGCCAGCAGCTTAGTCTCAGGGGGCGGAGCTAACTATGGCTACACCTTC. Full variable domain (outside the CDR3, taken from reference TRBV7-2 and TRBJ1-2): GAGVSQSPSNKVTEKGKDVELRCDPISGHTALYWYRQSLGQGLEFLIYFQGNSAPDKSGLPSDRFSAERTGGSVSTLTIQRTQQEDSAVYLCASSLVSGGGANYGYTFGSGTRLTVV.

This chain joins TRBV5-5 and TRBJ1-1, with D maybe TRBD1 (5 bases). CDR1 is SGHKS and CDR2 is YYEKEE in the germline V gene (reference sequence). The CDR3 loop spans 15 amino acids. V lost 3 bases and J 8 bases, leaving 20 bases between the germline ends. The CDR3 region has the DNA TGTGCCAGCAGCTCCCTAGGGGCGTGGTGGGTCGAAGCTTTCTTT. Protein product: CASSSLGAWWVEAFF. Full variable domain (rest looked up from reference TRBV5-5 and TRBJ1-1): DAGVTQSPTHLIKTRGQQVTLRCSPISGHKSVSWYQQVLGQGPQFIFQYYEKEERGRGNFPDRFSARQFPNYSSELNVNALLLGDSALYLCASSSLGAWWVEAFFGQGTRLTVV.

As DNA, the CDR3 is TGTGCCAGCAGTGTCCGGGACAGGGGGCTGGAGACCCAGTACTTC. This gives the protein CASSVRDRGLETQYF. V and J are TRBV25-1 and TRBJ2-5; 12 bases align to TRBD1. Germline V gene sequence: CDR1 MGHDK, CDR2 SYGVNS. The CDR3 sequence is 15 residues long. Trimming at V came to 4 bases and at J to 5 bases, leaving 5 bases not matched to a gene.

V is TRBV14 and J is TRBJ1-2; tentatively, D is TRBD1 (5 bases). Per the germline V gene, CDR1 is SGHDN and CDR2 is FVKESK. V was cut by 1 base and J by 8 bases, with 8 bases left in between. This CDR3 is 12 amino acids long. CDR3 region: CASSQVPGGYTF. In DNA form, the CDR3 reads TGTGCCAGCAGCCAAGTTCCAGGGGGCTACACCTTC.

The chain is built from TRBV4-2 and TRBJ1-2; 10 bases are shared with TRBD1. The germline V gene encodes CDR1 LGHNA and CDR2 YNFKEQ. J gave up 8 bases and V 1 base, and 7 bases lay outside the gene matches. The CDR3 is made up of 15 amino acids. The CDR3 coding sequence is TGTGCCAGCAGCCAAGGTCAGGACAGGGGGAAAGGCTACACCTTC. It specifies CASSQGQDRGKGYTF.

The V call is TRBV27, the J call TRBJ2-1, with D uncertain. The CDR3 has 16 residues. The ends were cut back, 0 bases at V and 0 bases at J, with 9 bases in the middle. Germline values: CDR1 MNHEY, CDR2 SMNVEV (reference sequence). CDR3 DNA: TGTGCCAGCAGTTTATCTACTGCGAGCTCCTACAATGAGCAGTTCTTC. Its translation is CASSLSTASSYNEQFF.

The chain is built from TRBV6-5 and TRBJ1-1; D is possibly TRBD1 (6 bases). Germline V gene data show CDR1 as MNHEY and CDR2 as SVGAGI. The CDR3 spans 15 residues. With 4 bases removed from V and 3 bases from J, the gap between germline ends came to 15 bases. The CDR3 protein is CASSSTGYGYTEAFF. The CDR3 nucleotides read TGTGCCAGCAGTTCCACAGGGTACGGTTACACTGAAGCTTTCTTT.

The chain is built from TRBV18 and TRBJ1-1, with D uncertain. Germline values: CDR1 KGHSH, CDR2 LQKENI. This CDR3 has 16 residues. V was shortened by 1 base and J by 0 bases, with 12 bases between the two germline ends. CDR3 loop: CASSPLGSGMNTEAFF. DNA of the CDR3: TGTGCCAGCTCACCACTAGGTTCGGGGATGAACACTGAAGCTTTCTTT. Using reference TRBV18 and TRBJ1-1 for the parts outside the CDR3, the full variable domain is NAGVMQNPRHLVRRRGQEARLRCSPMKGHSHVYWYRQLPEEGLKFMVYLQKENIIDESGMPKERFSAEFPKEGPSILRIQQVVRGDSAAYFCASSPLGSGMNTEAFFGQGTRLTVV.

This chain connects TRBV7-7 to TRBJ2-1; 9 bases line up with TRBD2. V was clipped by 1 base and J by 6 bases; unmatched bases: 4. The CDR3 has 15 residues. Germline V gene sequence: CDR1 SSHAT, CDR2 FNYEAQ (reference sequence). The DNA for the CDR3 is TGTGCCAGCAGCTTAGGGGCGGGAGGGGTCAATGAGCAGTTCTTC. This codes for CASSLGAGGVNEQFF.

This clone has only one observation. The rearrangement joins TRBV5-1 to TRBJ2-5; 8 nucleotides agree with TRBD1. V trimming: 8 bases; J trimming: 5 bases; junction bases outside the gene matches: 8. CDR1 and CDR2 from the germline V gene are SGHRS and YFSETQ. This CDR3 is 13 amino acids long. The CDR3 reads CASRTGMGETQYF. In nucleotides, the CDR3 is TGCGCCAGTAGGACAGGGATGGGTGAGACCCAGTACTTC.

This clone occurred once. The J gene is TRBJ1-3, the V gene TRBV7-2, with no clear D. CDR3 length: 13 amino acids. The V end lost 7 bases, the J end lost 4 bases, and 11 bases lay between the germline ends. Germline lookup yields CDR1 SGHTA and CDR2 FQGNSA. This chain's CDR3 is CASTTSVGNTIYF. CDR3 nucleotide sequence: TGTGCCAGCACCACGTCGGTGGGAAACACCATATATTTT. The full variable domain, with the rest looked up from reference TRBV7-2 and TRBJ1-3, is GAGVSQSPSNKVTEKGKDVELRCDPISGHTALYWYRQSLGQGLEFLIYFQGNSAPDKSGLPSDRFSAERTGGSVSTLTIQRTQQEDSAVYLCASTTSVGNTIYFGEGSWLTVV.

This chain links TRBV10-3 with TRBJ2-2; TRBD1 matches at 9 bases. In germline, CDR1 is ENHRY, CDR2 SYGVKD. J gave up 2 bases and V 7 bases, and 2 bases lay outside the gene matches. The CDR3 runs to 14 residues. The CDR3 reads CAIKGQGNTGELFF. The DNA of the CDR3 is TGTGCCATCAAGGGACAGGGAAACACCGGGGAGCTGTTTTTT.

The rearrangement links TRBV10-3 to TRBJ1-2, with D hard to call. Germline values: CDR1 ENHRY, CDR2 SYGVKD. This CDR3 has 13 amino acids. The germline V and J ends were trimmed by 4 bases and 4 bases, with 10 bases remaining between them. The DNA of the CDR3 is TGTGCCATCAGTGTTAGTGGTTCCTATGGCTACACCTTC. Protein sequence: CAISVSGSYGYTF.

V and J are TRBV6-1 and TRBJ2-1; 10 bases are a match to TRBD2. CDR1 and CDR2 (germline): MNHNS, SASEGT. After removal of 0 bases from V and 5 bases from J, the junction contained 10 bases not matched to a gene. The CDR3 is 18 residues long. CDR3 bases: TGTGCCAGCAGTGAAGCACGGATAGCGGGAGGATTAGACAATGAGCAGTTCTTC. Its protein product is CASSEARIAGGLDNEQFF.

The chain employs TRBV5-5 and TRBJ2-1; TRBD2 matches 16 bases. Germline lookup yields CDR1 SGHKS and CDR2 YYEKEE (reference sequence). The length of the CDR3 is 19 residues. V lost 5 bases and J lost 0; bases outside the gene matches: 8. The CDR3 spells CASSLGGLAGGGSYNEQFF. CDR3 in DNA: TGTGCCAGCAGTCTCGGGGGACTAGCGGGAGGGGGCTCCTACAATGAGCAGTTCTTC.

The rearrangement links TRBV11-3 to TRBJ1-1; no definite D call. CDR1 is SGHNT, CDR2 YENEEA, per germline. The V end was cut by 5 bases, the J end by 7 bases, with 17 bases between. The length of the CDR3 is 14 residues. In DNA form, the CDR3 reads TGTGCCAGCAGCGAATCCTCCGGGTTTGGTGAAGCTTTCTTT. Encoded protein: CASSESSGFGEAFF.

The chain links TRBV29-1 to TRBJ2-3, with 12 positions matching TRBD1. The germline V gene encodes CDR1 SQVTM and CDR2 ANQGSEA. The CDR3 length is 14 residues. With V trimmed by 3 bases and J by 4 bases, 2 bases remained unmatched. In DNA, the CDR3 is TGCAGCGTTGAGGGGACAGGGGGCCCAGATACGCAGTATTTT. Translation gives CSVEGTGGPDTQYF.

This chain joins TRBV11-3 and TRBJ2-1, with 8 bases lining up with TRBD2. Germline V gene data show CDR1 as SGHNT and CDR2 as YENEEA. V lost 1 base to trimming and J lost 9 bases; unmatched junction nucleotides: 8. This CDR3 contains 15 residues. CDR3 in amino acids: CASSLGGTSGGEQFF. For the CDR3, the DNA is TGTGCCAGCAGCTTAGGCGGGACTAGTGGCGGTGAGCAGTTCTTC.

The chain employs TRBV4-2 and TRBJ2-7; 15 bases are shared with TRBD2. Unmatched junction bases numbered 2, after V lost 4 bases and J lost 7 bases. The CDR3 is made up of 14 amino acids. Germline values: CDR1 LGHNA, CDR2 YNFKEQ. CDR3 residues: CASSPGTSGREQYF. CDR3 bases: TGTGCCAGCAGCCCAGGGACTAGCGGGAGGGAGCAGTACTTC.

The chain joins TRBV14 to TRBJ1-5; D is unresolved. V gave up 0 bases and J gave up 5 bases, with 5 bases separating them. Germline loops: CDR1 SGHDN, CDR2 FVKESK. This CDR3 comprises 13 residues. In DNA, the CDR3 is TGTGCCAGCAGCCAAGACAGTGATCAGCCCCAGCATTTT. Protein sequence: CASSQDSDQPQHF.

The chain recombines TRBV9 with TRBJ2-1; TRBD2 agrees at 10 bases. The CDR3 sequence is 17 residues long. From germline, CDR1 is SGDLS and CDR2 YYNGEE. The V and J ends lost 2 bases and 6 bases, in that order; junction bases with no gene match: 11. CDR3: CASSVGTGLAGVNEQFF. The CDR3 coding sequence is TGTGCCAGCAGCGTGGGGACTGGCCTAGCGGGGGTCAATGAGCAGTTCTTC. The whole variable domain, filled in from reference TRBV9 and TRBJ2-1, reads DSGVTQTPKHLITATGQRVTLRCSPRSGDLSVYWYQQSLDQGLQFLIQYYNGEERAKGNILERFSAQQFPDLHSELNLSSLELGDSALYFCASSVGTGLAGVNEQFFGPGTRLTVL.

The V call is TRBV11-3, the J call TRBJ2-1; D not resolved. CDR3 length: 12 amino acids. Germline-derived CDR1 and CDR2 are SGHNT and YENEEA. The germline V and J ends were trimmed by 4 bases and 2 bases, with 3 bases remaining between them. CDR3 bases: TGTGCCAGCAGCTCAGCCTACAATGAGCAGTTCTTC. As protein: CASSSAYNEQFF.

The chain employs TRBV30 and TRBJ1-1, with D unclear. The CDR3 loop spans 13 amino acids. The germline V and J ends were trimmed by 0 bases and 0 bases, with 5 bases remaining between them. Germline CDR1 and CDR2: GTSNPN and SVGIG (reference sequence). The CDR3 protein is CAWSVGVNTEAFF. In DNA form, the CDR3 reads TGTGCCTGGAGTGTCGGAGTGAACACTGAAGCTTTCTTT.

This clone appeared a single time. The chain recombines TRBV5-4 with TRBJ2-6, with 11 bases lining up with TRBD2. Trimming removed 5 bases from V and 0 bases from J; junction bases left unmatched: 7. The CDR3 spans 18 residues. The germline gives CDR1 SGHNT, CDR2 YYREEE (reference sequence). The chain's CDR3 is CASRRGLADLSGANVLTF. The CDR3 DNA reads TGTGCCAGCAGGCGGGGACTAGCGGATCTCTCTGGGGCCAACGTCCTGACTTTC. Combining the CDR3 with reference TRBV5-4 and TRBJ2-6 gives the whole variable domain ETGVTQSPTHLIKTRGQQVTLRCSSQSGHNTVSWYQQALGQGPQFIFQYYREEENGRGNFPPRFSGLQFPNYSSELNVNALELDDSALYLCASRRGLADLSGANVLTFGAGSRLTVL.

The chain couples TRBV11-3 to TRBJ1-2, with TRBD1 matching 8 bases. Trimming cost V 1 base and J 3 bases; bases outside gene matches: 4. From germline, CDR1 is SGHNT and CDR2 YENEEA. The CDR3 has 15 residues. CDR3 in amino acids: CASSLGGTGDYGYTF. In DNA, the CDR3 is TGTGCCAGCAGCTTAGGAGGGACAGGCGACTATGGCTACACCTTC.

The chain couples TRBV4-2 to TRBJ1-5; no firm D call. The CDR3 covers 16 residues. Germline V CDR1 and CDR2: LGHNA, YNFKEQ. Trimming pared 1 base from V and 2 bases from J, leaving 12 bases between. For the CDR3, the DNA is TGTGCCAGCAGCCAAGTCGTCGCGGGTCGCAATCAGCCCCAGCATTTT. Protein product: CASSQVVAGRNQPQHF.

The chain carries TRBV19 and TRBJ1-1; TRBD1 matches 8 bases. CDR3 size: 15 residues. With V trimmed by 5 bases and J by 5 bases, 10 bases remained unmatched. Germline CDR1 and CDR2: LNHDA and SQIVND (reference sequence). The CDR3 loop is CASSLFTGDRTEAFF. The CDR3 DNA reads as TGTGCCAGTAGTTTGTTTACAGGGGACAGGACTGAAGCTTTCTTT.